This TCR beta chain was documented in a study of long-term antiretroviral therapy in people with HIV. General study findings and limits: Controls showed broader CDR3 length ranges than did the HIV repertoires.

Turning to this clone: As yet, its antigen is unknown.

The CDR3 extends over 12 amino acids. Per the germline V gene, CDR1 is GTSNPN and CDR2 is SVGIG (reference sequence). V dropped 0 bases and J dropped 12 bases, with 14 bases sitting between them. Version v3.0 of the immunoSEQ assay ran at survey level. Samples were sequenced targeting roughly 35,000-50,000 T-cell genomes each. Sequencing was performed with immunoSEQ multiplex PCR; in TCRdb, only in-frame clones are kept and a portion is missing. The sample includes around 16,000 clones, 85% to 90% of them seen just once. Sequencing used unsorted PBMCs, obtained 0.7 years before starting antiretroviral therapy. The sequence was obtained from a man aged 50-60 years with HIV. This chain uses TRBV30 with TRBJ1-2; D is ambiguous. The CDR3 region has the DNA TGTGCCTGGAGTGTAACGTGGCCCCTTCACACCTTC. It encodes CAWSVTWPLHTF.